Listed here are 4 T cell receptor beta chains from one sample, sequenced in a study of PD-1 blockade in classical Hodgkin lymphoma. Libraries were prepared by immunoSEQ multiplex PCR; TCRdb keeps only in-frame clonotypes and omits some of them. The sample carries 20,000 or so clones, around 84% recorded once. All trial patients relapsed after autologous stem cell transplantation. Source: peripheral blood mononuclear cells (PBMCs), taken at baseline. The receptors shown here come from a human donor with classical Hodgkin lymphoma.

This rearrangement joins TRBV28 to TRBJ2-1, with a possible D match to TRBD1 (6 bases). Between the trimmed V and J ends, which lost 8 bases and 7 bases, there was a span of 18 bases. Germline assignment: CDR1 MDHEN and CDR2 SYDVKM. The CDR3 is 14 residues long. In DNA, the CDR3 is TGTGCCAGCCGAAATCAGGGGCTTGGGAATGAGCAGTTCTTC. Amino acid sequence: CASRNQGLGNEQFF.

The chain joins TRBV7-8 to TRBJ1-3; no reliable D call. V dropped 1 base and J dropped 4 bases, with 11 bases sitting between them. CDR3 length: 15 residues. Germline V gives CDR1 SGHVS, CDR2 FQNEAQ. In nucleotides, the CDR3 is TGTGCCAGCAGCTTAGAAGCCAGACCAGGAAACACCATATATTTT. Protein sequence: CASSLEARPGNTIYF. Drawing the rest from reference TRBV7-8 and TRBJ1-3, the complete variable domain is GAGVSQSPRYKVAKRGQDVALRCDPISGHVSLFWYQQALGQGPEFLTYFQNEAQLDKSGLPSDRFFAERPEGSVSTLKIQRTQQEDSAVYLCASSLEARPGNTIYFGEGSWLTVV.

This clone was seen just once. An end of the junction does not agree with germline; a read error may underlie this. The chain couples TRBV6-1 to TRBJ1-1; the D is unclear. The CDR3 spans 14 residues. The germline gives CDR1 MNHNS, CDR2 SASEGT. CDR3 in DNA: TGTGCCACCAGTCAGGCGGCCTTGAACACTGAAGCTTTCTTT. Protein sequence: CATSQAALNTEAFF.

This sequence joins TRBV4-1 and TRBJ2-7, with 10 nucleotides matching TRBD1. Germline V lookup: CDR1 MGHRA, CDR2 YSYEKL. CDR3 length: 15 amino acids. V was pared by 4 bases and J by 0 bases, with 3 bases of the junction left unmatched. Here the CDR3 DNA reads TGCGCCAGCAGCCGACAGGGGGCTGACTCCTACGAGCAGTACTTC. Amino acids: CASSRQGADSYEQYF.